This T cell receptor beta chain is drawn from a study of T cells in Graves' hyperthyroidism and ophthalmopathy (dated by TCRdb to the late 2010s). About the full investigation: Peripheral blood samples were taken at initial diagnosis, before any treatment was given. TCR V-J signatures able to tell the groups apart were searched for in a discovery cohort of 90 to 100 patients, of whom 43 had Graves' ophthalmopathy and 55 to 60 had stable Graves' hyperthyroidism. Prospective prediction of ophthalmopathy was tested in an independent validation cohort of approximately 18 hyperthyroidism patients and 15 to 17 patients who later progressed to ophthalmopathy. The 95 to 100 discovery patients were divided at random into training and test sets in a 7:3 ratio. The study also compared thyroid tissue and blood T-cell repertoires from roughly 6 Graves' hyperthyroidism patients. After sampling, hyperthyroidism patients received methimazole starting at 30 mg daily, and ophthalmopathy patients received high-dose intravenous methylprednisolone. The paper describes TCR Vbeta CDR3 sequencing of 135 peripheral blood samples, made up of 43 ophthalmopathy patients, 70 to 75 hyperthyroidism patients and about 17 progressor patients. Broader findings and caveats from the paper: In validation, the model predicted progression to ophthalmopathy a median of around six months before onset, with about 64% sensitivity and 72.22% specificity. Most expanded thyroid clonotypes (frequency above 0.001) were also detected in blood, suggesting blood repertoires may reflect thyroid immune responses. Sample size was not statistically predetermined, and blinding of investigators to group allocation was not performed. In cross-validation, a model built on a 13 V-J signature told ophthalmopathy apart from stable hyperthyroidism with approximately 90% sensitivity and around 84% specificity, and in testing the same model reached 80%/75%.

The TCR beta CDR3 regions were amplified from the RNA transcripts. The first round of RT-PCR for the TCR CDR3 was performed with the HTBI primer set and the Qiagen OneStep RT-PCR kit. Libraries were constructed in a second round of multiplex PCR, after which size selection and purification were carried out. Paired-end sequencing of the libraries was performed with 100 bp reads on an Illumina HiSeq2000. The paper's data handling went like this. SOAPnuke was used to process the raw data, with reads discarded if the reads contained adapters or uncalled bases, had a mean Phred below 15, or lacked an exact constant-primer or identifier match. High-quality paired reads were merged using COPE v1.2.5, and each unique nucleotide sequence was defined as a clonotype. MiTCR v1.1 was used to align the clonotypes against IMGT TRBV, TRBD and TRBJ reference segments. The analysis included only V-J combinations with a frequency above 0.0001, which together covered roughly 99% of the repertoires. The TCS score was defined as the ratio of F50 (clonal expansion) to E x V (chaos), calculated using BLOSUM62-based TCRdist between CDR3 peptides within each V-J. Welch's t-statistics and random forest reduced roughly 540 V-J features to some 14, which were used in a naive Bayes classifier (R e1071). TCRdb reworked the public reads: Q25 trimming with fastp, MiXCR clone assembly, productive beta chains retained. Rows matching on CDR3 protein sequence are summarized as one entry with the most common DNA and genes. The V and J calls were determined by TCRdb, not by the authors. A total of over 250,000 distinct CDR3 sequences appear in this sample, 25% to 30% of them only once. The top ten clonotypes cover over 25% of the sample.

Hyperthyroidism patients were aged 18 to 65 years and newly diagnosed, with disease duration of less than 2 months. Patients with uncontrolled infections, other autoimmune diseases, pregnancy or lactation were excluded. Diagnoses relied on clinical symptoms, serum thyroxine and TRAb, thyroid ultrasound and orbital computed tomography. Blood from progressor patients was collected at the time of first diagnosis with hyperthyroidism, before any ophthalmopathy symptoms had appeared. Ficoll-Paque density gradient centrifugation was used to isolate PBMCs from approximately 10 ml of fresh peripheral blood. Progressor patients were initially diagnosed with Graves' hyperthyroidism and developed ophthalmopathy during follow-up. Total RNA was extracted using Trizol reagent, and RNA quality was assessed on an Agilent 2100 Bioanalyzer. The CDR3 holds 16 amino acids from the cysteine to the phenylalanine. Solely the CDR3 DNA is kept, with 48 bases framed from the first base. Germline trimming: 7 bases from V, 0 bases from J; junction bases outside gene matches: 10.

Worth noting for this clonotype: Its antigen has not been determined. Qualities for individual bases were not recorded, and no much larger clone is one base off.

The TCR originated in a man in his forties with Graves' hyperthyroidism that later progressed to Graves' ophthalmopathy. The chain couples TRBV12-3 or TRBV12-4 to TRBJ2-7, with 9 junctional bases fitting TRBD1. Sequencing input: blood. The nucleotides read TGTGCCAGCACCCTCGCCGGGACAGGGATCTCCTACGAGCAGTACTTC. This codes for CASTLAGTGISYEQYF.